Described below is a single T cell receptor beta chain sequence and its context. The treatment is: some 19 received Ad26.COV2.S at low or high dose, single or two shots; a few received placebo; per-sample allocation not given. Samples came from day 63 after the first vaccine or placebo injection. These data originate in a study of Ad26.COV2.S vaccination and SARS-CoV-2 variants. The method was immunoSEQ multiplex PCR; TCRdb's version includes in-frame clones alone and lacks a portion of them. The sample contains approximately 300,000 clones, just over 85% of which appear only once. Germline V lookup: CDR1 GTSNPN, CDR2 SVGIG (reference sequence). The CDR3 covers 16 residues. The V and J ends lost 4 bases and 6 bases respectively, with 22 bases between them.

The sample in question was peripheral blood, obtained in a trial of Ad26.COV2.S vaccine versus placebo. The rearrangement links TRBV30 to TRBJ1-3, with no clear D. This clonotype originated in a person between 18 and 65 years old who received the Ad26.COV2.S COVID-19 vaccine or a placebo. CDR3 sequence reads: CAWNNQRISGQNTIYF. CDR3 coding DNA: TGTGCCTGGAACAACCAACGGATCTCTGGTCAAAACACCATATATTTT.